The present T cell receptor (beta chain) was sequenced within a study of blood T cell repertoires in COVID-19. Overall study: Sites across the United States, Italy and Spain contributed samples from acute and convalescent COVID-19. In each case, the material was cDNA or gDNA derived from T cells, B-cell-depleted T cells, or PBMCs.

Per the authors' pipeline: Scientists estimated how many nucleated cells there were by amplifying reference gene primers. Clones were read by immunoSEQ multiplex PCR, and TCRdb kept only the in-frame ones, dropping some. That table gives V, J and clone size, and the DNA gave D and trimming. This table has tens of thousands of clones, around four fifths appearing once. Trimming removed 0 bases from V and 7 bases from J, with 10 bases in between. This CDR3 has 14 residues. CDR1 and CDR2 (germline): LGHDT, YNNKEL (reference sequence). This sequence originates from a middle-aged man with active COVID-19. The chain links TRBV3-1 (or the pseudogene TRBV3-2) to TRBJ2-1; D gene uncertain. The specimen was peripheral blood. CDR3 sequence (DNA): TGTGCCAGCAGCCAAGAGGTTGGTCGGAATGAGCAGTTCTTC. Amino acids: CASSQEVGRNEQFF.